What follows are 29 T cell receptor beta chains derived from one specimen sequenced in a study of T cells of healthy individuals. TCRdb re-analysed the 5' RACE reads in MiXCR, keeping a single row per CDR3 protein. Among about 60,000 distinct CDR3 sequences listed, 15% to 20% were seen once. The source of these receptors is a human donor in good health.

In this sample, this clonotype turned up a few times. The chain carries TRBV2 and TRBJ2-1; unclear D gene. V was shortened by 5 bases and J by 4 bases, with 12 bases between the two germline ends. The germline CDR1 and CDR2 sequences are SNHLY and FYNNEI. This CDR3 contains 14 residues. CDR3 coding DNA: TGTGCCAGCAGTCTCAGACTCCTATACAATGAGCAGTTCTTC. Translated, it gives CASSLRLLYNEQFF. The whole variable domain, filled in from reference TRBV2 and TRBJ2-1, reads EPEVTQTPSHQVTQMGQEVILRCVPISNHLYFYWYRQILGQKVEFLVSFYNNEISEKSEIFDDQFSVERPDGSNFTLKIRSTKLEDSAMYFCASSLRLLYNEQFFGPGTRLTVL.

This clonotype has at least ten counts. The junction does not match germline at one end; this may be a read error. The chain combines TRBV2 with TRBJ1-6, with 7 bases matching TRBD1. Germline loops: CDR1 SNHLY, CDR2 FYNNEI. This CDR3 region has 14 residues. CDR3 nucleotides: TGTGCCAGCACTGAACAGGGGTTGAATTCACCCCTCCACTTT. This encodes CASTEQGLNSPLHF.

The chain joins TRBV12-3 or TRBV12-4 to TRBJ1-2; unclear D gene. The CDR3 runs 16 residues. The ends were cut back, 7 bases at V and 4 bases at J, with 22 bases in the middle. In DNA form, the CDR3 reads TGTGCCAGCACCTTTAACTCAGGTTTTCTCATCTATGGCTACACCTTC. It translates to CASTFNSGFLIYGYTF.

This chain connects TRBV5-1 to TRBJ2-7; 8 bases fit TRBD1. There are 14 residues in the CDR3. Germline V gene data show CDR1 as SGHRS and CDR2 as YFSETQ. V shed 0 bases, J shed 6 bases, and the junction held 5 bases outside the gene matches. CDR3 in amino acids: CASSLDGQGTEQYF. CDR3 nucleotide sequence: TGCGCCAGCAGCTTGGATGGACAGGGTACCGAGCAGTACTTC. The entire variable domain, with the rest obtained from reference TRBV5-1 and TRBJ2-7, is as follows: KAGVTQTPRYLIKTRGQQVTLSCSPISGHRSVSWYQQTPGQGLQFLFEYFSETQRNKGNFPGRFSGRQFSNSRSEMNVSTLELGDSALYLCASSLDGQGTEQYFGPGTRLTVT.

This sequence joins TRBV6-5 and TRBJ2-1; 7 bases align to TRBD2. CDR3 size: 19 residues. Germline-derived CDR1 and CDR2 are MNHEY and SVGAGI. Losses at the gene ends were 6 bases for V and 0 bases for J; bases not matched to a gene: 17. CDR3 nucleotide sequence: TGTGCCAGCAGAACCTCAATGGCGGGGGTGCCTCTCTCCTACAATGAGCAGTTCTTC. Encoded protein: CASRTSMAGVPLSYNEQFF.

A word on this clonotype: Sequence at one end of the junction differs from germline and may be a read error. The gene calls are TRBV5-1 and TRBJ1-2; D unresolved. CDR3 length: 14 residues. CDR1 and CDR2 from the germline V gene are SGHRS and YFSETQ. CDR3 DNA sequence: TGCGCCAGCAGCTTGGAGCGACATACCTATGGCTACAACTTC. This translates into CASSLERHTYGYNF.

This clonotype was counted ten times or more. This chain joins TRBV4-2 and TRBJ2-2; D call uncertain. The CDR3 is made up of 15 amino acids. Per the germline V gene, CDR1 is LGHNA and CDR2 is YNFKEQ. The ends were cut back, 0 bases at V and 6 bases at J, with 11 bases in the middle. The CDR3 DNA is TGTGCCAGCAGCCAAGATCCGGCCCGCCCCGGGGAGCTGTTTTTT. Its translation is CASSQDPARPGELFF.

The rearrangement uses TRBV28 and TRBJ1-6, with D perhaps TRBD1 (5 bases). The germline V gene has CDR1 MDHEN and CDR2 SYDVKM. This CDR3 spans 15 amino acids. V lost 3 bases to trimming and J lost 10 bases, with 16 bases between them. Here the CDR3 reads CASSLAGRDRSPLHF. The CDR3 region has the DNA TGTGCCAGCAGTTTGGCAGGGCGAGACCGATCACCCCTCCACTTT.

V is TRBV2 and J is TRBJ2-1; D ambiguous. The CDR3 length is 11 residues. Trimming cost V 10 bases and J 9 bases, with 13 bases left between them. Germline lookup yields CDR1 SNHLY and CDR2 FYNNEI. CDR3 sequence reads: CATHGVSEQFF. CDR3 DNA sequence: TGTGCCACCCATGGGGTCTCTGAGCAGTTCTTC.

This clonotype was picked up a small number of times. The chain uses TRBV6-6 and TRBJ2-5, with 9 bases fitting TRBD1. Germline assignment: CDR1 MNHNY and CDR2 SVGAGI (reference sequence). J gave up 3 bases and V 4 bases, and 6 bases lay outside the gene matches. The CDR3 runs 15 residues. The CDR3 nucleotides read TGTGCCAGCAGTTCCACCGGGACAGGGAAAGAGACCCAGTACTTC. This translates into CASSSTGTGKETQYF.

The chain carries TRBV4-1 and TRBJ2-3, with a possible D match to TRBD1 (6 bases). The germline V and J ends were trimmed by 0 bases and 5 bases, with 18 bases remaining between them. The germline CDR1 and CDR2 sequences are MGHRA and YSYEKL. This CDR3 has 17 residues. The CDR3 loop is CASSQDIARRGGDTQYF. CDR3 bases: TGCGCCAGCAGCCAAGATATCGCGAGGCGAGGGGGAGATACGCAGTATTTT.

This clonotype appeared many times. The germline gene is not matched at one end of the junction; a read error may be the cause. The chain employs TRBV7-7 and TRBJ2-2; 12 nucleotides match TRBD2. Germline V lookup: CDR1 SSHAT, CDR2 FNYEAQ (reference sequence). This CDR3 contains 15 residues. The CDR3 nucleotides are TGTGCTAGCAGCTCCGGGACTAGCGGGACCGGGGAGCTGTTTTTT. This encodes CASSSGTSGTGELFF.

With regard to this clonotype: A much larger clone sits a single nucleotide away, making a read error possible. This rearrangement joins TRBV11-1 to TRBJ2-7; D unclear. This CDR3 has 13 residues. The V gene lost 3 bases and the J gene lost 4 bases, with 10 bases spanning the gap. Germline CDR1 and CDR2: SGHAT and FQDESV (reference sequence). CDR3 amino acids: CASSLGTQYEQYF. DNA of the CDR3: TGTGCCAGCAGCTTGGGAACCCAATACGAGCAGTACTTC.

The chain couples TRBV9 to TRBJ2-2; D uncertain. The CDR3 totals 18 residues. The germline V gene encodes CDR1 SGDLS and CDR2 YYNGEE. The V and J ends lost 4 bases and 5 bases respectively, with 24 bases between them. The chain's CDR3 is CASSSRSFFGSLTGELFF. The CDR3 DNA reads TGTGCCAGCAGCTCACGATCGTTCTTCGGATCGTTAACCGGGGAGCTGTTTTTT. Full variable domain (missing parts from reference TRBV9 and TRBJ2-2): DSGVTQTPKHLITATGQRVTLRCSPRSGDLSVYWYQQSLDQGLQFLIQYYNGEERAKGNILERFSAQQFPDLHSELNLSSLELGDSALYFCASSSRSFFGSLTGELFFGEGSRLTVL.

The V call is TRBV14, the J call TRBJ2-1; unclear D gene. This CDR3 comprises 13 residues. The V gene lost 0 bases and the J gene lost 8 bases, with 8 bases spanning the gap. Germline-derived CDR1 and CDR2 are SGHDN and FVKESK. In DNA, the CDR3 is TGTGCCAGCAGCCAAGATTGGAGATATGAGCAGTTCTTC. The encoded protein is CASSQDWRYEQFF.

At least ten counts were recorded for this clonotype. As DNA, the CDR3 is TGTGCCAGCAGCTCCGGACAGGCTAGCTACGAGCAGTACTTC. Amino acid sequence: CASSSGQASYEQYF. J is TRBJ2-7 and V is TRBV7-9; 7 nucleotides align to TRBD1. The trim removed 4 bases at V and 3 bases at J, leaving 6 bases unmatched. Germline CDR1 reads SEHNR; CDR2 reads FQNEAQ (reference sequence). CDR3 length equals 14 residues.

On this clonotype: Compared with germline, one end of the junction differs, possibly owing to a read error. The chain uses TRBV12-3 or TRBV12-4 and TRBJ2-7; D possibly corresponds to TRBD1 (6 bases). The CDR3 spans 13 residues. The CDR3 spells CASGSEGENEKYF. The CDR3 DNA is TGTGCCAGCGGAAGCGAGGGGGAAAACGAGAAGTACTTC.

This clonotype has a count of ten or more. The rearrangement links TRBV9 to TRBJ2-1; D possibly corresponds to TRBD2 (6 bases). Trimming removed 2 bases at V and 0 bases at J, with 9 bases between. Germline-derived CDR1 and CDR2 are SGDLS and YYNGEE. CDR3 length: 15 amino acids. The CDR3 region is CASSVGGGSYNEQFF. The CDR3, as DNA: TGTGCCAGCAGCGTTGGGGGAGGCTCCTACAATGAGCAGTTCTTC.

V and J are TRBV7-2 and TRBJ2-1; TRBD2 might be the D (5 bases). The length of the CDR3 is 17 residues. Germline V gene data show CDR1 as SGHTA and CDR2 as FQGNSA. With 0 bases removed from V and 1 base from J, the gap between germline ends came to 13 bases. CDR3 DNA sequence: TGTGCCAGCAGCTTAGCGTCCCATGGCGGGTCCTACAATGAGCAGTTCTTC. Protein sequence: CASSLASHGGSYNEQFF. Full variable domain (missing parts from reference TRBV7-2 and TRBJ2-1): GAGVSQSPSNKVTEKGKDVELRCDPISGHTALYWYRQSLGQGLEFLIYFQGNSAPDKSGLPSDRFSAERTGGSVSTLTIQRTQQEDSAVYLCASSLASHGGSYNEQFFGPGTRLTVL.

The chain recombines TRBV4-1 with TRBJ1-5; 8 nucleotides line up with TRBD1. Per germline, CDR1 MGHRA and CDR2 YSYEKL. This CDR3 has 15 residues. V lost 7 bases and J lost 1; bases outside the gene matches: 6. As DNA, the CDR3 is TGCGCCAGCACCTCATGGACAGGGAGCAATCAGCCCCAGCATTTT. Translating gives CASTSWTGSNQPQHF.

The genes are TRBV6-1 and TRBJ1-1; 8 bases are shared with TRBD1. Losses at the gene ends were 10 bases for V and 5 bases for J; bases not matched to a gene: 12. CDR1 MNHNS and CDR2 SASEGT come from the germline V gene. The CDR3 contains 14 residues. This CDR3 is CATKPGQGGTEAFF. The CDR3, as DNA: TGTGCCACCAAACCCGGACAGGGAGGAACTGAAGCTTTCTTT.

This clonotype was found a few times. J is TRBJ2-7 and V is TRBV6-1, with 12 bases identical to TRBD1. V dropped 2 bases and J dropped 5; count of bases not matched to a gene: 4. The CDR3 runs 15 residues. Germline V CDR1 and CDR2: MNHNS, SASEGT. In DNA, the CDR3 is TGTGCCAGCAGTGAAACCGGGACAGGGGGCGACGAGCAGTACTTC. Amino acid sequence: CASSETGTGGDEQYF.

This clonotype was seen many times. The chain carries TRBV28 and TRBJ1-1, with 10 bases that match TRBD1. Unmatched junction bases numbered 18, after V lost 3 bases and J lost 5 bases. Germline CDR1 reads MDHEN; CDR2 reads SYDVKM. The CDR3 runs to 19 residues. CDR3 nucleotides: TGTGCCAGCAGTTTTTCCGGGGCGGGACAGGGGCCCCTGGATACTGAAGCTTTCTTT. The encoded protein is CASSFSGAGQGPLDTEAFF.

The rearrangement joins TRBV29-1 to TRBJ2-7; 7 bases are a match to TRBD1. Germline loops: CDR1 SQVTM, CDR2 ANQGSEA. There are 12 residues in the CDR3. CDR3 loop: CSVGTDIYEQYF. The CDR3 nucleotides are TGCAGTGTCGGGACAGACATATACGAGCAGTACTTC.

This clonotype was counted many times. The J gene is TRBJ1-1, the V gene TRBV9, with D unresolved. Germline V gene sequence: CDR1 SGDLS, CDR2 YYNGEE. This CDR3 spans 13 amino acids. Trimming stripped 3 bases from V and 5 bases from J, with 11 bases between. CDR3 bases: TGTGCCAGCAGCGGGGCCGGGCGTACTGAAGCTTTCTTT. It codes for CASSGAGRTEAFF.

Ten or more counts support this clonotype. The chain has TRBV9 and TRBJ2-3; D may be TRBD2 (6 bases). Germline loops: CDR1 SGDLS, CDR2 YYNGEE. This CDR3 has 13 amino acids. Between the trimmed V and J ends, which lost 5 bases and 8 bases, there was a span of 15 bases. The DNA for the CDR3 is TGTGCCAGCAGTGGGGGGAGTTCGGGTACGCAGTATTTT. Translated: CASSGGSSGTQYF.

This clonotype was observed many times. This chain links TRBV20-1 with TRBJ2-3; 8 bases align to TRBD2. CDR1 DFQATT and CDR2 SNEGSKA come from the germline V gene (reference sequence). The CDR3 extends over 13 amino acids. V gave up 6 bases and J gave up 3 bases; unmatched junction bases: 5. The CDR3 bases are TGCAGTGCCCTTAGCGGGATTACAGATACGCAGTATTTT. It codes for CSALSGITDTQYF.

This clonotype has only a few counts. The CDR3 here is CASSVGLAGNHEQFF. The CDR3 coding sequence is TGTGCCAGCAGCGTTGGACTAGCGGGGAACCATGAGCAGTTCTTC. The chain employs TRBV9 and TRBJ2-1, with TRBD2 identical over 12 bases. This CDR3 is built from 15 residues. Trimming at V came to 2 bases and at J to 8 bases, leaving 5 bases not matched to a gene. Germline CDR1 SGDLS, CDR2 YYNGEE.

This clonotype has only a few counts. The rearrangement links TRBV5-5 to TRBJ1-1; 7 positions agree with TRBD1. The CDR3 spans 19 residues. J lost 6 bases, V lost 0 bases, and 20 bases had no gene match. Per the germline V gene, CDR1 is SGHKS and CDR2 is YYEKEE (reference sequence). CDR3 in amino acids: CASSLAPGQSTLRGAEAFF. Written as DNA, the CDR3 is TGTGCCAGCAGCTTGGCGCCGGGACAGTCCACCCTGCGGGGAGCTGAAGCTTTCTTT.